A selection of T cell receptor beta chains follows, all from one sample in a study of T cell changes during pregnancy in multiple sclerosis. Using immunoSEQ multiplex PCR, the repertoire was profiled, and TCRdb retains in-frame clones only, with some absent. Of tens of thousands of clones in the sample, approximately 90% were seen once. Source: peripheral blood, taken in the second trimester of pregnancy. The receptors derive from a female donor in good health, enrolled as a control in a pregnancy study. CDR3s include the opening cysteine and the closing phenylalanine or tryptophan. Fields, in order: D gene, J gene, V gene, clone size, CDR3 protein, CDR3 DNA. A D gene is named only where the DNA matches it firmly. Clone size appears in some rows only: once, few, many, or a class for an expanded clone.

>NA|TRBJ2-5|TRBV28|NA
CASRHRGGGDETQYF
TGTGCCAGCAGACACAGAGGGGGAGGGGATGAGACCCAGTACTTC
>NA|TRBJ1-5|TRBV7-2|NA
CASSLGSEATAQHF
TGTGCCAGCAGCTTAGGGAGTGAAGCTACGGCCCAGCATTTT
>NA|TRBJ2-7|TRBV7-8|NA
CASGGSIYEQYF
TGTGCCAGCGGGGGGAGCATCTACGAGCAGTACTTC
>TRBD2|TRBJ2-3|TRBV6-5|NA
CASSSSSGTQYF
TGTGCCAGCAGCTCCTCTAGCGGTACGCAGTATTTT
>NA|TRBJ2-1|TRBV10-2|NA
CASNLPYNEQFF
TGCGCCAGCAACCTACCTTACAATGAGCAGTTCTTC
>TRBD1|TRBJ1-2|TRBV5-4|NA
CASSGRTGGNYGYTF
TGTGCCAGCAGCGGCCGGACAGGGGGTAACTATGGCTACACCTTC
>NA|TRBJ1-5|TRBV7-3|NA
CASSFPHPGTPIGTVTQPQHF
TGTGCCAGCAGCTTTCCTCACCCCGGGACACCGATCGGCACTGTTACTCAGCCCCAGCATTTT
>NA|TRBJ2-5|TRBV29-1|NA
CSVSRAGETQYF
TGCAGCGTTTCGAGGGCCGGAGAGACCCAGTACTTC
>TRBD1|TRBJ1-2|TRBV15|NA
CATSRESRDRPDYGYTF
TGTGCCACCAGCAGAGAGTCCCGGGACAGGCCAGATTATGGCTACACCTTC
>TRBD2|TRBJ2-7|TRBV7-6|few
CASSLGLAGETYEQYF
TGTGCCAGCAGCTTAGGGCTAGCGGGAGAGACCTACGAGCAGTACTTC
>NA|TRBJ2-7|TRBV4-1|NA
CASSPLLGAAYEQYF
TGCGCCAGCAGCCCCCTACTCGGAGCTGCTTACGAGCAGTACTTC
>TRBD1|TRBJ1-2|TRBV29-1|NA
CSVLNQPGTGGLILYGYTF
TGCAGCGTTCTTAACCAACCCGGGACAGGGGGTCTCATCCTTTATGGCTACACCTTC
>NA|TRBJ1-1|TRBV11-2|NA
CASSTYGDTEAFF
TGTGCCAGCAGCACCTACGGAGACACTGAAGCTTTCTTT
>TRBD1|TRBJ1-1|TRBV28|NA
CASSRGGADTEAFF
TGTGCCAGCAGCCGAGGGGGCGCGGACACTGAAGCTTTCTTT
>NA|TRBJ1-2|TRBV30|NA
CAWSEQVYGYTF
TGTGCCTGGAGCGAACAGGTCTATGGCTACACCTTC
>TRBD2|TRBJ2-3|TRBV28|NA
CASSELAGNPDTQYF
TGTGCCAGCAGTGAACTAGCGGGAAACCCAGATACGCAGTATTTT
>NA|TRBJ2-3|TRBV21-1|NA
CASSTRGSHTDTQYF
TGTGCCAGCAGCACGCGCGGGAGTCACACAGATACGCAGTATTTT
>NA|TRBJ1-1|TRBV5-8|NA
CASSFGRVNTEAFF
TGTGCCAGCAGCTTCGGCAGGGTGAACACTGAAGCTTTCTTT
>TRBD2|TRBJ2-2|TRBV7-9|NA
CASPLRGGATGELFF
TGTGCCAGCCCCCTGCGCGGGGGGGCCACCGGGGAGCTGTTTTTT
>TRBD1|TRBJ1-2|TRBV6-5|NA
CASSYSRQGTYGYTF
TGTGCCAGCAGTTACTCGAGACAGGGGACCTATGGCTACACCTTC
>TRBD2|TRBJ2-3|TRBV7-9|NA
CASSLGERDRTDTQYF
TGTGCCAGCAGCTTAGGGGAGCGGGACCGCACAGATACGCAGTATTTT
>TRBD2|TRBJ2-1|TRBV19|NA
CASSKSGGTSYNEQFF
TGTGCCAGTAGTAAGAGCGGGGGGACCTCCTACAATGAGCAGTTCTTC
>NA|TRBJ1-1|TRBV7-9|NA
CASSLEQTNTEAFF
TGTGCCAGCAGCTTAGAACAGACGAACACTGAAGCTTTCTTT
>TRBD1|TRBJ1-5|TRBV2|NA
CASGGQDNQPQHF
TGTGCCAGCGGCGGACAGGACAATCAGCCCCAGCATTTT
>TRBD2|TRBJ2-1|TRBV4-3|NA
CASSQDLAGVTDEQFF
TGCGCCAGCAGCCAAGATCTAGCGGGAGTTACGGATGAGCAGTTCTTC
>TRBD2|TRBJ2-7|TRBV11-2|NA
CATSVLAGAPLSAYEQYF
TGTGCCACCAGTGTTTTGGCGGGAGCTCCCCTGTCGGCCTACGAGCAGTACTTC
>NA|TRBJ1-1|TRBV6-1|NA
CASSARGGIDTEAFF
TGTGCCAGCAGTGCGAGGGGGGGGATTGACACTGAAGCTTTCTTT
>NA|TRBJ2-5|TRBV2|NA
CASSASKTRGETQYF
TGTGCCAGCAGTGCTTCCAAAACCCGAGGGGAGACCCAGTACTTC
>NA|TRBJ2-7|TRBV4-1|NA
CASSQAQLYEQYF
TGCGCCAGCAGCCAAGCACAGCTCTACGAGCAGTACTTC
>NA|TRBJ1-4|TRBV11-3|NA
CASSLSLINEKLFF
TGTGCCAGCAGCTTAAGCCTGATTAATGAAAAACTGTTTTTT
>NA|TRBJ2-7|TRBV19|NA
CASSMGGYEQYF
TGTGCCAGTAGTATGGGGGGCTACGAGCAGTACTTC
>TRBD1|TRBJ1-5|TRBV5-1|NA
CASSLGDSPIQPQHF
TGCGCCAGCAGCTTGGGGGACAGCCCAATTCAGCCCCAGCATTTT
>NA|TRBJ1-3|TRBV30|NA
CAWGLQGGNTIYF
TGTGCCTGGGGCCTACAGGGAGGAAACACCATATATTTT
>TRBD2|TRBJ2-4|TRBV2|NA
CASSEIFRLAGAEAKNIQYF
TGTGCCAGCAGTGAAATCTTTCGGCTAGCGGGGGCTGAAGCCAAAAACATTCAGTACTTC
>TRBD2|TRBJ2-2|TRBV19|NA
CASRPGLAGNTGELFF
TGTGCCAGTAGACCTGGACTAGCGGGAAACACCGGGGAGCTGTTTTTT
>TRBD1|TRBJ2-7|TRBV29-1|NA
CSVNGQAYEQYF
TGCAGCGTTAACGGACAGGCCTACGAGCAGTACTTC
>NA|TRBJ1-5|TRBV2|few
CASTSGPGAQPQHF
TGTGCCAGCACCTCAGGGCCAGGGGCTCAGCCCCAGCATTTT
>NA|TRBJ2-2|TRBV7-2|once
CASSLGANTGELFF
TGTGCCAGCAGCTTAGGAGCGAACACCGGGGAGCTGTTTTTT
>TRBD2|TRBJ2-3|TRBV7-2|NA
CASSLGWRAGGTDTQYF
TGTGCCAGCAGCTTAGGGTGGAGGGCGGGAGGCACAGATACGCAGTATTTT
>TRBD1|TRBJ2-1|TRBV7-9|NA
CASSPTPRQGRDNEQFF
TGTGCCAGCAGCCCCACCCCCCGACAGGGTAGAGACAATGAGCAGTTCTTC
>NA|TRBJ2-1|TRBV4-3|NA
CASSLTGTPEQFF
TGCGCCAGCAGCCTCACAGGAACTCCGGAGCAGTTCTTC
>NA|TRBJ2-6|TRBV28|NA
CASSFRWSGANVLTF
TGTGCCAGCAGTTTTCGGTGGTCTGGGGCCAACGTCCTGACTTTC
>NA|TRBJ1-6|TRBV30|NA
CAWGKSDSSYNSPLHF
TGTGCCTGGGGGAAGTCAGACAGCTCCTATAATTCACCCCTCCACTTT
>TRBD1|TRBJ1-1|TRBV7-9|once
CASSHDRDTEAFF
TGTGCCAGCAGTCACGACAGGGACACTGAAGCTTTCTTT
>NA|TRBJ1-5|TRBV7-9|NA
CASSSTGNQPQHF
TGTGCCAGCAGCTCAACAGGGAACCAGCCCCAGCATTTT
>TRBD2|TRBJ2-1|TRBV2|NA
CATRLAGGRNEQFF
TGTGCCACCAGACTAGCGGGGGGGCGGAATGAGCAGTTCTTC
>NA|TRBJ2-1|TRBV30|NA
CAWNNRWESSYNEQFF
TGTGCCTGGAATAATAGGTGGGAGAGCTCCTACAATGAGCAGTTCTTC
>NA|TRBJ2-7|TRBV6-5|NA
CASSRAIGYEQYF
TGTGCCAGCAGTAGAGCAATCGGCTACGAGCAGTACTTC
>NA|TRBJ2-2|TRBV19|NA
CASTMQGNTGELFF
TGTGCCAGTACCATGCAGGGGAACACCGGGGAGCTGTTTTTT
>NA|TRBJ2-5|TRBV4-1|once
CASSPGNNGIFIQETQYF
TGCGCCAGCAGCCCGGGCAACAACGGGATTTTCATTCAAGAGACCCAGTACTTC